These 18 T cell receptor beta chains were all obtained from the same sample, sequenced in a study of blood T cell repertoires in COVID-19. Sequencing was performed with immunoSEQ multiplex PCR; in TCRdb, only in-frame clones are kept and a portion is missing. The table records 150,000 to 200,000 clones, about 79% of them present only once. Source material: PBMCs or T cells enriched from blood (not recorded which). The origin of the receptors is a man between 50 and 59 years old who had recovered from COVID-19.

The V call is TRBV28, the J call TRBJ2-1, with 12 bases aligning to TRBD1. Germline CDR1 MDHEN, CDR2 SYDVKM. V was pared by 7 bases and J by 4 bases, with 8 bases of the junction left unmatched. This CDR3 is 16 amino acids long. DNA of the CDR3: TGTGCCAGCACCGGGACAGGGGGCGCGGGTTACAATGAGCAGTTCTTC. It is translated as CASTGTGGAGYNEQFF.

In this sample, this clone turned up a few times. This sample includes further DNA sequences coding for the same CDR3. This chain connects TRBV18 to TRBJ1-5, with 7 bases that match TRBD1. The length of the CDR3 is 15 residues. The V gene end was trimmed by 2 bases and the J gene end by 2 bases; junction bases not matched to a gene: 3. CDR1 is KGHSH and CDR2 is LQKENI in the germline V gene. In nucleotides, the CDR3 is TGTGCCAGCTCACCAGGCAGGGGGGGCAATCAGCCCCAGCATTTT. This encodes CASSPGRGGNQPQHF.

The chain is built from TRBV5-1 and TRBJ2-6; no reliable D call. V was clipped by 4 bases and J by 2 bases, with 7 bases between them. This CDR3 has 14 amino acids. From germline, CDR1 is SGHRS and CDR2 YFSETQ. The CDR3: CASSLSAGANVLTF. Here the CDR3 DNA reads TGCGCCAGCAGCCTGAGTGCTGGGGCCAACGTCCTGACTTTC.

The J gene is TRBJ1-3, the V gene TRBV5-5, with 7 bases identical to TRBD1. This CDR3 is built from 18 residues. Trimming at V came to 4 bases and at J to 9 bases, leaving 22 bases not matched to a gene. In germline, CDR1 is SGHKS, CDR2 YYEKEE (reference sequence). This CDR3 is CASSQDWGQLFRRGTIYF. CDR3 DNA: TGTGCCAGCAGCCAGGACTGGGGACAGCTTTTTCGGAGGGGCACCATATATTTT.

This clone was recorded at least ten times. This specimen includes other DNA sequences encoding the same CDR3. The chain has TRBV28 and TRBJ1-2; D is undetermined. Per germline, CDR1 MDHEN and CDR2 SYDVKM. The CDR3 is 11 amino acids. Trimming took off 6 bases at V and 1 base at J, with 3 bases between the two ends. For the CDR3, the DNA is TGTGCCAGCAGCCGTAACTATGGCTACACCTTC. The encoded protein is CASSRNYGYTF.

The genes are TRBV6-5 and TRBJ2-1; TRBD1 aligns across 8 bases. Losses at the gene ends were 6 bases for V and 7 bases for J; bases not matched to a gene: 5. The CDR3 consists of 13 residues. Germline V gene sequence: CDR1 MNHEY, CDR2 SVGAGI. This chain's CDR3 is CASRRGQVNEQFF. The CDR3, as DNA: TGTGCCAGCAGACGGGGACAGGTAAATGAGCAGTTCTTC.

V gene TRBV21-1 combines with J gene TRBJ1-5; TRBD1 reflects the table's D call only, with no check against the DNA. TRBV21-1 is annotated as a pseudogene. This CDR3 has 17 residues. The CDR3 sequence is CASSKDLTGGWNQPQHF. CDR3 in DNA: TGTGCCAGCAGCAAAGATCTCACAGGTGGCTGGAATCAGCCCCAGCATTTT.

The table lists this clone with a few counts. The CDR3 reads CSVDFVAGGTGELFF. The CDR3 bases are TGCAGCGTTGACTTCGTAGCGGGGGGCACCGGGGAGCTGTTTTTT. The chain uses TRBV29-1 and TRBJ2-2; 10 nucleotides agree with TRBD2. Trimming removed 3 bases from V and 4 bases from J; junction bases left unmatched: 5. CDR3 size: 15 residues. The V gene's germline CDR1 is SQVTM and CDR2 ANQGSEA.

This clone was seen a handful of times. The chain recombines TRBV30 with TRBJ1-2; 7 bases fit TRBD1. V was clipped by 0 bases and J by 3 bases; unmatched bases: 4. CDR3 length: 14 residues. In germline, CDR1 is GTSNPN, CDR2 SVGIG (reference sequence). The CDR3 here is CAWSVTGDYYGYTF. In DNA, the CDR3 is TGTGCCTGGAGTGTTACAGGGGATTACTATGGCTACACCTTC.

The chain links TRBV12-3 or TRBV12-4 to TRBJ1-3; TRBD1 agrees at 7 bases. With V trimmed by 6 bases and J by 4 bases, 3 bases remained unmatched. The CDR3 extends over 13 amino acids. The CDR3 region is CASRGQKGNTIYF. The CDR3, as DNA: TGTGCCAGCAGGGGACAGAAGGGAAACACCATATATTTT.

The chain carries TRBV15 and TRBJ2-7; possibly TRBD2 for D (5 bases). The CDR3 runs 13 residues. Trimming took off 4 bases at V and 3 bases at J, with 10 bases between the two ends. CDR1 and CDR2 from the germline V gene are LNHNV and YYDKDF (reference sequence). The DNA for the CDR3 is TGTGCCACCAGCAAGGAGGTCGGCTACGAGCAGTACTTC. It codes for CATSKEVGYEQYF.

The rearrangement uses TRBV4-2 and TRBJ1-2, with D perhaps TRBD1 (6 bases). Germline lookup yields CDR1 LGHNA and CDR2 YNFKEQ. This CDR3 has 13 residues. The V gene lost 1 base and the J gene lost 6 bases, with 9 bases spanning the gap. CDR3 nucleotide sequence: TGTGCCAGCAGCCAAGTCAACAGGGATGGCTACACCTTC. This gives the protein CASSQVNRDGYTF.

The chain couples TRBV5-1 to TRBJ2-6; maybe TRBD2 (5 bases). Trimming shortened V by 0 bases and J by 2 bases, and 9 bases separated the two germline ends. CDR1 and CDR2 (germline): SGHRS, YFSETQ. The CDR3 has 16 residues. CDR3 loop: CASSLANGAGANVLTF. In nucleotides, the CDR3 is TGCGCCAGCAGCTTGGCCAACGGGGCTGGGGCCAACGTCCTGACTTTC. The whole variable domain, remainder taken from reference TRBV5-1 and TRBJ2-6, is KAGVTQTPRYLIKTRGQQVTLSCSPISGHRSVSWYQQTPGQGLQFLFEYFSETQRNKGNFPGRFSGRQFSNSRSEMNVSTLELGDSALYLCASSLANGAGANVLTFGAGSRLTVL.

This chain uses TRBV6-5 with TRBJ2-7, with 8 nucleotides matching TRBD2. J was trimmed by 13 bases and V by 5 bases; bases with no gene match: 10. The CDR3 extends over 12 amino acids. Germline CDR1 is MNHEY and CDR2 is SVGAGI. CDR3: CASSLPRGGLYF. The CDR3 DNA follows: TGTGCCAGCAGTCTTCCTCGGGGGGGGCTATACTTC.

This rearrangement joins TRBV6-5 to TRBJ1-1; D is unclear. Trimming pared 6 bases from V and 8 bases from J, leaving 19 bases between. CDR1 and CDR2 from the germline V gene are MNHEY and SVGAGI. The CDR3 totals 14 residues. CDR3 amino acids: CASRKVAAGAEAFF. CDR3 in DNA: TGTGCCAGCAGGAAAGTGGCGGCCGGTGCCGAAGCTTTCTTT.

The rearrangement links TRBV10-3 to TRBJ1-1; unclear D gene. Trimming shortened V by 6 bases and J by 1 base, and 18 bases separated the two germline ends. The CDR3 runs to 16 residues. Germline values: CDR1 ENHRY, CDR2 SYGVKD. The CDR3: CAIRDDVGGGNTEAFF. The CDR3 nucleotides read TGTGCCATCAGGGACGACGTAGGAGGTGGGAACACTGAAGCTTTCTTT.

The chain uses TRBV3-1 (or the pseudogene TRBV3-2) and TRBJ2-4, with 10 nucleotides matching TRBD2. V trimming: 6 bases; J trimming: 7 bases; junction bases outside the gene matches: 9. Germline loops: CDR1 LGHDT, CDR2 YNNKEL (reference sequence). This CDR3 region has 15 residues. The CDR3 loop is CASRAGGTFSNIQYF. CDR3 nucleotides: TGTGCCAGCAGAGCGGGGGGGACCTTCTCCAACATTCAGTACTTC.

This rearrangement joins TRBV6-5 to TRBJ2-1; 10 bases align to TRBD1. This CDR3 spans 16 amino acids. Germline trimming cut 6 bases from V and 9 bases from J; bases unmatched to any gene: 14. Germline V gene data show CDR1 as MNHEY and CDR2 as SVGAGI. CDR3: CASRYRQGARATEQFF. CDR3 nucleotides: TGTGCCAGCAGGTACAGACAGGGGGCGCGCGCAACTGAGCAGTTCTTC.